This T cell receptor beta chain was obtained from a study of identical twins' blood T cells. Germline loops: CDR1 SGHTA, CDR2 FQGNSA. The CDR3 runs to 15 residues. V shed 5 bases and J 6 bases; nucleotides not matched to a gene: 5. TCRdb re-analysed the 5' RACE reads in MiXCR, keeping a single row per CDR3 protein. The sample consists of roughly 340,000 distinct CDR3 sequences, roughly 31% of them appearing once. Donors were six healthy women in three monozygous twin pairs. In its sample, this clonotype was seen a few times. Sequenced material: PBMCs. V gene TRBV7-2 combines with J gene TRBJ2-2, with TRBD2 matching 11 bases. This TCR derives from a woman aged 18 to 50 in good health. The DNA for the CDR3 is TGTGCCAGCAGCCCCCGTAGCGGGAGGGCCGGGGAGCTGTTTTTT. It yields the protein CASSPRSGRAGELFF.